This T cell receptor beta chain came from a study of T cells in Graves' hyperthyroidism and ophthalmopathy. Overall study results and limits: Blood held most thyroid clonotypes expanded above 0.001 frequency. By a 13 V-J model, ophthalmopathy was set apart from stable hyperthyroidism.

It was RNA transcripts that yielded the amplified TCR beta CDR3 regions. The HTBI primer set served for first-round RT-PCR of the TCR CDR3. MiXCR was run by TCRdb on the multiplex PCR reads, yielding one entry per CDR3 protein. The data hold under 400,000 distinct CDR3 sequences, with just under 25% observed a single time. This CDR3 has 17 amino acids. V was trimmed by 1 base and J by 0 bases, leaving 14 bases between them. The germline gives CDR1 MNHEY, CDR2 SVGAGI. Patients were excluded because of uncontrolled infection, other autoimmune disease, pregnancy or lactation. This sample holds PBMCs from roughly 10 ml fresh peripheral blood. This clonotype has more than one count but fewer than ten. Its specificity is not known.

The sample taken for sequencing was blood. The origin of this receptor is a man aged 50-59 years with Graves' hyperthyroidism. This chain connects TRBV6-5 to TRBJ2-3; tentatively, D is TRBD1 or TRBD2 (5 bases each). CDR3 bases: TGTGCCAGCAGTTACTTGGGGGAGACGACTAGCACAGATACGCAGTATTTT. Protein: CASSYLGETTSTDTQYF.